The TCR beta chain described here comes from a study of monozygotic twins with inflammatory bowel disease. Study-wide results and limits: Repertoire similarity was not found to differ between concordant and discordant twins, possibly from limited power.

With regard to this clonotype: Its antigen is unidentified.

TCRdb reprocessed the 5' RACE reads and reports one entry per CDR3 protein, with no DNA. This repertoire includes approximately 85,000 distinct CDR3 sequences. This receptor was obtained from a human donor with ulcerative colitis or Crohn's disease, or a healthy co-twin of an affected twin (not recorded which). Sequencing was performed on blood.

The CDR3 here is CASSTLAPGQGQNQPQHF. The V gene is TRBV18, the J gene TRBJ1-5; the TCRdb D gene call, TRBD1, has no DNA to confirm it. The CDR3 has 18 amino acids. CDR1 and CDR2 (germline): KGHSH, LQKENI.